Listed below are T cell receptor beta chains from one sample, sequenced in a study of beta chain features in type 1 diabetes. Sequencing was performed with immunoSEQ multiplex PCR; in TCRdb, only in-frame clones are kept and a portion is missing. The sample shows approximately 100,000 clones, under 30% of them seen only once. Sequencing was carried out using central memory CD4+ T cells from blood. These receptors all stem from a woman between 18 and 29 years old with type 1 diabetes. The CDR3 runs from the conserved cysteine through the conserved F or W. The D gene is left open where the match is weak. The size entry is marked missing in some rows and otherwise reads once, few, many or a size class.

d_call cdr3_length j_call clone_size v_call cdr3_nt cdr3_aa
TRBD2 15 TRBJ2-1 few TRBV4-1 TGCGCCAGCAGCCTCAAAGCGGGAGGGGGCAATGAGCAGTTCTTC CASSLKAGGGNEQFF
- 14 TRBJ1-1 - TRBV7-2 TGTGCCAGCAGCTTAATTCCAGGGTTAACTGAAGCTTTCTTT CASSLIPGLTEAFF
TRBD1 14 TRBJ1-5 - TRBV28 TGTGCCAGCAGTCCTGGACAGGGACGTCAGCCCCAGCATTTT CASSPGQGRQPQHF
- 14 TRBJ1-2 - TRBV15 TGTGCCACCAGCGGATTGGACAGCCCATATGGCTACACCTTC CATSGLDSPYGYTF
TRBD1 14 TRBJ1-2 - TRBV28 TGTGCCAGCAGTTCGGACAGGATTTACCAGGGCTACACCTTC CASSSDRIYQGYTF
TRBD1 14 TRBJ2-7 - TRBV2 TGTGCCAGCAGGGAGACAGGGAAGGGGTACGAGCAGTACTTC CASRETGKGYEQYF
TRBD1 14 TRBJ1-4 - TRBV27 TGTGCCAGCAGAACCGGGACAGGAGGGGAAAAACTGTTTTTT CASRTGTGGEKLFF
- 14 TRBJ1-1 few TRBV7-9 TGTGCCAGCAGCGTTGGACAGCCGAACACTGAAGCTTTCTTT CASSVGQPNTEAFF
- 13 TRBJ2-5 - TRBV18 TGTGCCAGCTCACCGCGGCGCCAAGAGACCCAGTACTTC CASSPRRQETQYF
- 12 TRBJ2-1 few TRBV7-2 TGTGCCAGCAGCTTTTTAGTGACAGAGCAGTTCTTC CASSFLVTEQFF
- 15 TRBJ2-5 few TRBV27 TGTGCCAGCAGTTTTCGTGGAGGGTCATGGGAGACCCAGTACTTC CASSFRGGSWETQYF
TRBD2 16 TRBJ2-2 few TRBV6-5 TGTGCCAGCAGTTGGGACGGGGGGTTGGACACCGGGGAGCTGTTTTTT CASSWDGGLDTGELFF